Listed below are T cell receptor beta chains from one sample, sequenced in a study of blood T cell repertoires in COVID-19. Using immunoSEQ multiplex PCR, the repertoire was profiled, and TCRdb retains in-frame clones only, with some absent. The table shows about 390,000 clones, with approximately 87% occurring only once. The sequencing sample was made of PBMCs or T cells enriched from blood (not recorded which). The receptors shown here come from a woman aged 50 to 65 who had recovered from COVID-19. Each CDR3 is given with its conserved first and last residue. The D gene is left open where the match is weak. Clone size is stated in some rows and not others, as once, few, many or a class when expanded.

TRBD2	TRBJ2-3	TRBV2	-	TGTGCCAGCAGTGTAAGACTAGCGGGGGGCGGAGATACGCAGTATTTT	CASSVRLAGGGDTQYF
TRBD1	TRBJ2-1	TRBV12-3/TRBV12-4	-	TGTGCCAGCGGTACGACAGGGTACAATGAGCAGTTCTTC	CASGTTGYNEQFF
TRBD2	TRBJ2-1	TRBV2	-	TGTGCCAGCAGTATAGTAGCGGGGGGAGGAAATGAGCAGTTCTTC	CASSIVAGGGNEQFF
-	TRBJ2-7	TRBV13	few	TGTGCCAGCAGCTCGAGCTCCTACGAGCAGTACTTC	CASSSSSYEQYF
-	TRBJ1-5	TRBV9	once	TGTGCCAGCAGCGTAGGGATCGACAGGAGCAATCAGCCCCAGCATTTT	CASSVGIDRSNQPQHF
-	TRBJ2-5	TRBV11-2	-	TGTGCCAGCAGCTCCCCTGGGGAGAGCCAGTACTTC	CASSSPGESQYF
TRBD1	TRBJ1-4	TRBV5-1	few	TGCGCCAGCAGCTTGGGGACAGGGGTAGCAACTAATGAAAAACTGTTTTTT	CASSLGTGVATNEKLFF
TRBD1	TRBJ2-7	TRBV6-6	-	TGTGCCAGCAGTCCTCAAAGAATCGGAATGGCGGACAGGGGTATATTGGAGCAGTACTTC	CASSPQRIGMADRGILEQYF
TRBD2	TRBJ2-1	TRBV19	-	TGTGCCAGTAGGGGTAACGGGGGGGGCTCGTTCTACAATGAGCAGTTCTTC	CASRGNGGGSFYNEQFF
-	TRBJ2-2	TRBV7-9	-	TGTGCCAGCAGTCGTGGCTGGGCCGACGGGGAGCTGTTTTTT	CASSRGWADGELFF
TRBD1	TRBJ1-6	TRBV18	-	TGTGCCAGCTCACCAGAACAGGGGCAATATAATTCACCCCTCCACTTT	CASSPEQGQYNSPLHF
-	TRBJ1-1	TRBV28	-	TGTGCCAGCAGTTTCGTTTACAGGGTGACTGAAGCTTTCTTT	CASSFVYRVTEAFF
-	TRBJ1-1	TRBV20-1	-	TGCAGTGCTAGTAGCAGGGCGAACACTGAAGCTTTCTTT	CSASSRANTEAFF
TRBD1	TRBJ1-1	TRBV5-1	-	TGCGCCAGCAGCTTGGGGGACAGCCAAAACACTGAAGCTTTCTTT	CASSLGDSQNTEAFF
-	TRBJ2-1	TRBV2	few	TGTGCCAGCAGTTGGAACAGGAAAGGCAATGAGCAGTTCTTC	CASSWNRKGNEQFF
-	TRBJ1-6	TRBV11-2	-	TGTGCCAGCAGCTCCATTCGGTCAAATTCACCCCTCCACTTT	CASSSIRSNSPLHF
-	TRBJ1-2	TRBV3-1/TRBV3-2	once	TGTGCCAGCAGCCAGAGACTCGGGGGAGGCTATGGCTACACCTTC	CASSQRLGGGYGYTF
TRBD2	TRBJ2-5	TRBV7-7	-	TGTGCTAGCAGCCCCAGGGTGCGGGAGACAGAGACCCAGTACTTC	CASSPRVRETETQYF
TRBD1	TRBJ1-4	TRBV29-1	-	TGCAGCGGCTCAGGGGGCCCAAATGAAAAACTGTTTTTT	CSGSGGPNEKLFF
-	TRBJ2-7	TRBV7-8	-	TGTGCCAGCATGAATGAGAGGTACTTC	CASMNERYF
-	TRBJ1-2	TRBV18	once	TGTGCCAGCTCATCAAGACAGATAAGCTACACCTTC	CASSSRQISYTF
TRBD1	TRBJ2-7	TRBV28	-	TGTGCCAGCAGTTTTCCTCTGGGACAGTCGTACGAGCAGTACTTC	CASSFPLGQSYEQYF
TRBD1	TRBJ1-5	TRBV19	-	TGTGCCAGTGCCGGGACAGGGAGTCAGCCCCAGCATTTT	CASAGTGSQPQHF
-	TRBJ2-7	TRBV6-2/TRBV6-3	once	TGTGCCAGCAGTTTTATAGGGGCCTACGAGCAGTACTTC	CASSFIGAYEQYF
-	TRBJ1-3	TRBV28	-	TGTGCCAGCAGTCCGACCCCAGGGTCTCGCGGAAACACCATATATTTT	CASSPTPGSRGNTIYF
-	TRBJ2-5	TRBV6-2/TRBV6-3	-	TGTGCCAGCAGTTACGTGCGCAACTATACGGAGACCCAGTACTTC	CASSYVRNYTETQYF
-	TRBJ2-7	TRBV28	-	TGTGCCAGCGCACTAGACTTCTACGAGCAGTACTTC	CASALDFYEQYF
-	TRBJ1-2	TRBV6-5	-	TGTGCCAGCAGGATGACTACTAACTATGGCTACACCTTC	CASRMTTNYGYTF
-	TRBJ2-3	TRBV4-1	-	TGCGCCAGCAGCCAAGATTTCGCCCCCGTGGCATTCAAAACCCACACAGATACGCAGTATTTT	CASSQDFAPVAFKTHTDTQYF
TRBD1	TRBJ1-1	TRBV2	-	TGTGCCAGCACCACAGTTAACAGGGGTTCTGAAGCTTTCTTT	CASTTVNRGSEAFF
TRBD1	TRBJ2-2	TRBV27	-	TGTGCCAGCAGGGCCCGGGACAGACTTACCGGGGAGCTGTTTTTT	CASRARDRLTGELFF
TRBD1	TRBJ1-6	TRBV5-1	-	TGCGCCAGCAGCTCGACGACAGGGAAGCCCTCACCCCTCCACTTT	CASSSTTGKPSPLHF
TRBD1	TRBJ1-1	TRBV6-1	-	TGTGCCAGCAGTGGTGGGACAGCGGGCCTATCCTCTGAAGCTTTCTTT	CASSGGTAGLSSEAFF
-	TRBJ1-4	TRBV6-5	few	TGTGCCAGCAGCCGGGGAGGGGGGCCCGGTGAAAAACTGTTTTTT	CASSRGGGPGEKLFF
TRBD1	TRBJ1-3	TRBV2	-	TGTGCCAGCACCACCGACCTAGCCCAGGGGGCGGGAGGAAACACCATATATTTT	CASTTDLAQGAGGNTIYF
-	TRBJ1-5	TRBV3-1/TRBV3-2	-	TGTGCCAGCAGCCAAGGGCAGACAAATCAGCCCCAGCATTTT	CASSQGQTNQPQHF
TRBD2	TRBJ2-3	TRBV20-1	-	TGCAGTGCTAGTAGCCGGGGGGGAGGAGATACGCAGTATTTT	CSASSRGGGDTQYF
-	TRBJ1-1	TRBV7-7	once	TGTGCTAGCAGCAGAGGAGTGAACACTGAAGCTTTCTTT	CASSRGVNTEAFF
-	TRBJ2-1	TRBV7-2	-	TGTGCCAGCAGCTTGCACTCCCCCAGGGACTATGAGCAGTTCTTC	CASSLHSPRDYEQFF
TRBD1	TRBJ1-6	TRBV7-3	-	TGTGCCAGCAGCTTAAAGGGACAGGGGACACCCCTCCACTTT	CASSLKGQGTPLHF
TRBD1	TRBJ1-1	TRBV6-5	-	TGTGCCAGCAGTTACTCGACAGGGGGAAAGGCTTTCTTT	CASSYSTGGKAFF
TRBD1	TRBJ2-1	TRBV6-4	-	TGTGCCAGCAGTAGGACAGGGGCCAATGAGCAGTTCTTC	CASSRTGANEQFF
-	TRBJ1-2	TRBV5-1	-	TGCGCCAGCAGCTTGGCAGGGAACTATGGCTACACCTTC	CASSLAGNYGYTF
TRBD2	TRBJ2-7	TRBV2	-	TGTGCCAGCAGAATAGCGGGGGACGAGCAGTACTTC	CASRIAGDEQYF
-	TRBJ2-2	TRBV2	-	TGTGCCAGCAGTGACCTGGACAGCGGGGAGCTGTTTTTT	CASSDLDSGELFF
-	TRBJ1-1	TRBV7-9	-	TGTGCCAGCAGCTTACAGGGAAACACTGAAGCTTTCTTT	CASSLQGNTEAFF
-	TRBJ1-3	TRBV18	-	TGTGCCAGCTCACCGCTATCGTCGTTATCGGGGAATGGAAACACCATATATTTT	CASSPLSSLSGNGNTIYF
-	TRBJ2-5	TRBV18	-	TGTGCCAGCTCACCACCGGAGGTCCCAGGGAGGGAGACCCAGTACTTC	CASSPPEVPGRETQYF
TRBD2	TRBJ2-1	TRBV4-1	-	TGCGCCAGCAGCCAAGGTTCCAGCGGGGGGGCCCACAATGAGCAGTTCTTC	CASSQGSSGGAHNEQFF
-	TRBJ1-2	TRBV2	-	TGTGCCAGCAGTGAGAGTTATACAGGTGGAAACTATGGCTACACCTTC	CASSESYTGGNYGYTF
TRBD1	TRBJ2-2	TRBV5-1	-	TGCGCCAGCAGACCACAGGGGGCAGTGACCGGGGAGCTGTTTTTT	CASRPQGAVTGELFF
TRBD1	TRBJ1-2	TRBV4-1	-	TGCGCCAGCAGCCAAGTGGGTTTGACAGGGTTGGGTGGCTACACCTTC	CASSQVGLTGLGGYTF
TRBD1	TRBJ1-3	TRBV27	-	TGTGCCAGCAGTCTAGGACAGGGGGAAGACACCATATATTTT	CASSLGQGEDTIYF
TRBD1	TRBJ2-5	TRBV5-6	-	TGTGCCAGCAGCCTCGGGGGTCACGCGACAGGGGCAGAAGAGACCCAGTACTTC	CASSLGGHATGAEETQYF